The next 7 T cell receptor beta chains were all read from a single sample in a study of blood T cell repertoires in COVID-19. Here immunoSEQ multiplex PCR was the method, and the copy in TCRdb shows in-frame clones only, minus some. This sample yields 140,000 to 150,000 clones, of which roughly 88% are seen a single time; approximately 1.5% belongs to the top ten. Sequenced sample: peripheral blood. The source is a woman between 45 and 60 years old with acute or convalescent COVID-19.

This chain uses TRBV6-5 with TRBJ2-7, with a possible D match to TRBD2 (5 bases). The CDR3 totals 15 residues. Per the germline V gene, CDR1 is MNHEY and CDR2 is SVGAGI. V shed 6 bases and J shed 1 base, with 16 bases lying between them. The CDR3 nucleotides read TGTGCCAGCAGGGCCTGGACGGGGAAGTCCTACGAGCAGTACTTC. It translates to CASRAWTGKSYEQYF.

This clone showed up just a few times. The chain combines TRBV25-1 with TRBJ1-2; a possible D gene is TRBD1 (6 bases). Germline CDR1 is MGHDK and CDR2 is SYGVNS. Trimming removed 3 bases from V and 0 bases from J, with 11 bases in between. The CDR3 sequence is 15 residues long. CDR3 bases: TGTGCCAGCAGTGATGCCACAGGGACTAACTATGGCTACACCTTC. This sequence encodes CASSDATGTNYGYTF.

The chain recombines TRBV19 with TRBJ2-7, with D maybe TRBD2 (6 bases). The CDR3 is made up of 14 amino acids. V was pared by 6 bases and J by 4 bases, with 16 bases between. CDR1 is LNHDA and CDR2 is SQIVND in the germline V gene (reference sequence). The CDR3 region is CASRKTSLGYEQYF. The DNA for the CDR3 is TGTGCCAGTAGAAAGACTAGTTTGGGGTACGAGCAGTACTTC.

V is TRBV6-5 and J is TRBJ2-7; 9 bases align to TRBD1. CDR1 and CDR2 (germline): MNHEY, SVGAGI. This CDR3 has 14 residues. The J segment lost 1 base and the V segment lost 8 bases, leaving 6 bases of the junction unmatched. The CDR3 bases are TGTGCCAGCGCGACCGGGACAGGGTCCTACGAGCAGTACTTC. Its translation: CASATGTGSYEQYF.

This clone was counted once. This chain joins TRBV19 and TRBJ2-1, with 7 bases matching TRBD2. The CDR3 spans 15 residues. Germline CDR1 reads LNHDA; CDR2 reads SQIVND (reference sequence). The V and J ends lost 3 bases and 4 bases, in that order; junction bases with no gene match: 6. Written as DNA, the CDR3 is TGTGCCAGTAGTATGAAGCTAGCGGAATACAATGAGCAGTTCTTC. Translating it yields CASSMKLAEYNEQFF. Full variable domain (remainder filled in from reference TRBV19 and TRBJ2-1): DGGITQSPKYLFRKEGQNVTLSCEQNLNHDAMYWYRQDPGQGLRLIYYSQIVNDFQKGDIAEGYSVSREKKESFPLTVTSAQKNPTAFYLCASSMKLAEYNEQFFGPGTRLTVL.

The rearrangement uses TRBV9 and TRBJ2-2; D not resolved. Trimming removed 6 bases at V and 3 bases at J, with 6 bases between. The germline V gene has CDR1 SGDLS and CDR2 YYNGEE. The CDR3 runs 12 residues. The CDR3 region is CASTPDTGELFF. In nucleotides, the CDR3 is TGTGCCAGCACCCCGGACACCGGGGAGCTGTTTTTT.

V usage is TRBV18 and J usage is TRBJ1-1; D is undetermined. V lost 2 bases, J lost 1 base, and 14 bases lay in between. This CDR3 is built from 16 residues. In germline, CDR1 is KGHSH, CDR2 LQKENI. CDR3 in DNA: TGTGCCAGCTCACCATCCACAGCTAATCGGAACACTGAAGCTTTCTTT. Its translation: CASSPSTANRNTEAFF.